This TCR beta chain was found in a study of cytomegalovirus exposure and HLA in healthy donors (dated by TCRdb to the late 2010s). At the level of the whole study: An earlier analysis of several hundred of the donors reported 250 to 300 Gb of sequence data and 95 million to 120 million unique TCR beta sequences obtained from about 179 million T cells. All discovery cohort repertoires had been generated on a single sequencing platform. A later genetic analysis took genome-wide SNP genotypes for about three fifths of the roughly 670 donors and used that subset as a discovery cohort. To predict cytomegalovirus infection status, the study combined high-throughput TCR immunosequencing, statistical association of individual TCRs with disease status, and machine learning. A later analysis re-analyzed previously published TCR beta repertoires from approximately 700 donors and added high-resolution HLA genotyping to study TCR occurrence patterns. In the later analysis, no new phenotypic data were used to find candidate immune exposures; instead, reliance was placed on TCR beta sequences and their occurrence across donors. Of the 300 to 500 genotyped donors, 81% were placed in the genetic ancestry cluster associated with self-reported Caucasian donors. Across some 400 genotyped donors of the cohort, an average of roughly 250,000 unique TCR beta nucleotide sequences per donor were sequenced, and around 20% of those sequences were non-productive. Using immunosequencing, the study profiled T cell repertoires from roughly 650 subjects and related those repertoires to cytomegalovirus serostatus. An earlier analysis of several hundred of the donors used high-throughput TCR beta sequencing to judge whether each TCR beta V gene segment behaved as functional or pseudogenic. Class I and class II HLA loci were covered by the typing at four-digit resolution. About 280 gigabases of sequencing data and around 80 million unique TCR sequences made up an early release that covered nearly 650 HLA-typed donors. The number of donors typed differed by locus, with roughly 629-640 for A, B, C, DRB1 and DQB1, roughly 520 for DQA1, 606 for DPA1, and roughly 450 for DPB1. About five DR-DQ haplotypes were handled as single units for association and clustering because linkage in the cohort was strong. The study aimed to test whether signatures of past pathogen exposure could be identified by cataloging public T cell receptors. In addition to the first cohort of around 670 subjects, a separate validation cohort of 120 different subjects was used. Donor age, sex, ethnicity and CMV serostatus were compiled alongside the repertoire data.

On this clone: Its antigen remains unidentified. No qualities accompany the bases; no much larger clone lies one base away.

The cohort was made up of several hundred healthy bone marrow donors. At the time of sampling, all cohort members were nominally healthy, though unrecorded immune exposures were likely present. The donor was CMV seronegative and belonged to the group of around 400 seronegative cohort members. Each donor provided a peripheral blood sample, and peripheral blood mononuclear cells were used for TCR beta sequencing. Genomic DNA was extracted from the blood cell samples with the Qiagen DNeasy Blood Extraction Kit. Library method: the immunoSEQ multiplex PCR assay. A mixture of 60 forward primers for TCR Vbeta segments and 13 reverse primers for TCR Jbeta segments was used in the multiplex PCR. A multiplex PCR assay on genomic DNA amplified the CDR3 region of rearranged TCR beta genes. Amplified TCR beta libraries were sequenced as 87-base-pair reads on the Illumina HiSeq System. In the original analysis: Across the 700 or so repertoires, a later analysis counted 80 million or so unique TCR beta chains, roughly 11 million of which were shared by at least two donors. To remove PCR and sequencing errors, raw reads were error-corrected and collapsed into unique sequences using a nearest-neighbor algorithm that merged closely related sequences. Alignment of CDR3 sequences to IMGT reference sequences was used to assign V, D and J gene segments. For a sequence to be retained, a match of at least six nucleotides was required to both a V gene segment and a J gene segment. A rearrangement counted as productive if the CDR3 had no stop codons and remained in frame with V and J, and every other rearrangement counted as non-productive. Following IMGT convention, CDR3 was defined as the stretch from the second conserved V-encoded cysteine to the conserved J-encoded phenylalanine. In an earlier analysis of around 570 of the donors, sequences lacking an unambiguous match to a single V gene segment were excluded. An earlier analysis of around 600 of the donors classified V segments as functional when productive rearrangements were above 56.7% and as segregating when the standard deviation between donors was above 5%. A statistical classification framework was developed to diagnose cytomegalovirus status using the catalog of TCR beta chain sequences. A later analysis assigned V and J genes by comparing TCR nucleotide sequences with IMGT/GENE-DB human TR gene sequences. The TCRdist pipeline was used in a later analysis to assign CDR3 sequences and most-parsimonious VDJ recombination scenarios. In a later analysis, each TCR beta chain was defined by its CDR3 amino acid sequence together with its V-gene family, and reads lacking a unique V-gene family were excluded. To address suspected cross-contamination and a sequencing artifact, a later analysis removed several hundred highly shared, low-generation-probability nucleotide sequences. For each public chain, a later analysis derived a clonal expansion index from normalized ranks of inferred template counts within each repertoire. In a later analysis, generation probabilities were computed using a VDJ recombination model fitted to out-of-frame rearrangements, and the results were checked against IGoR. Hypergeometric tests were used in a later analysis to score TCR-TCR, TCR-HLA and TCR-CMV co-occurrence, with a repertoire-size bias correction applied to the TCR pairs. To estimate false discovery rates, a later analysis permuted the HLA or CMV assignments 20 times. A later analysis grouped co-occurring TCRs with DBSCAN, adding TCRdist sequence similarity when clustering within HLA-allele-positive subsets. For co-occurrence clustering, repertoires with fewer than 30,000 or more than 120,000 public chains were excluded, along with roughly 5 repertoires with anomalous nucleotide sharing. In its TCRdb copy, this immuneACCESS table keeps in-frame sequences only and misses some clones. Where compared with another copy, unresolved V genes explain less than half of these, and the others have no known cause. That table is the source of V, J and clone size, and D and trimming were worked out from the DNA. Recorded for this sample are over 90,000 clones; around four fifths of them occurred a single time. The ten biggest clones cover approximately 2.8% of the sample.

The full study reports these points: The sequencing pipeline was judged likely to have produced a cluster of highly shared sequence variants as a technical artifact. The only immune exposure information available for the cohort was CMV serostatus. Correlated functional status among segregating V segments might reflect linkage disequilibrium, but an unknown experimental factor could not be ruled out. According to a later analysis, parvovirus B19, influenza, CMV and Epstein-Barr virus appeared linked to several top co-occurrence clusters. In vitro tests confirmed that a few of the cytomegalovirus-associated TCR beta chains recognize cytomegalovirus antigens. In an earlier analysis of 500 to 650 of the donors, most TCR beta V segments appeared in productive rearrangements about 90% or about 30% of the time, broadly matching IMGT annotations. Only TCR beta chains were sequenced in this cohort, and the absence of alpha or paired-chain data limited detectable features. Presence/absence analyses assumed roughly uniform sequencing depth across donors, an assumption that may not hold. Cytomegalovirus status was reported to be diagnosed by the classifier with high specificity and sensitivity in both the original and validation cohorts. According to a later analysis, most CMV-associated TCR beta chains appeared to be HLA-restricted, and the HLA associations seemed to be driven largely by CMV exposure. A later analysis found that HLA-associated TCR beta chains were more clonally expanded and had lower generation probabilities than equally common non-associated chains. The study gave a list of 150 to 200 TCR beta chains associated with cytomegalovirus. Because some donors lacked HLA typing at each locus, the association tests relied only on the typed subset. A further reported finding was that TCR beta sequences accurately predicted the HLA-A and HLA-B alleles for most subjects in the first cohort. The authors suggested that the approach could potentially be extended to other disease states and immunological phenotypes. At a false discovery rate of 0.05, a later analysis linked some 18,000 TCR beta sequences to specific HLA alleles. In a later analysis, the rate of TCR association differed among HLA loci, with DRB1 alleles having the most associated TCRs and HLA-C alleles having the fewest. An association between a missense DCLRE1C variant and V-gene and J-gene trimming of TCR beta chains was found in a later genetic analysis and replicated in an independent cohort. Across donors, most TCR sequences were observed very rarely, whereas some public TCRs were present in many individuals. When HLA alleles, especially DR and DQ, strongly co-occurred, TCR associations were difficult to assign to individual alleles. Because counts were too low, seventeen rarely observed V segments, including chromosome 9 orphons, were excluded from the earlier analysis of around 590 of the donors. According to a later genetic analysis, donors in an Asian-associated ancestry cluster had fewer N-insertions in productive TCRs than the roughly 700-donor mean.

This sequence originates from a man in his forties or fifties in good health and CMV-seronegative. Input material: PBMCs.

In nucleotide form, the sequence is TGTGCCAGCAGCTCGTCGGCAGCGGCGGCATTCAATGAAAAACTGTTTTTT. Its translation reads: CASSSSAAAAFNEKLFF. The chain is assembled from TRBV11-2 and TRBJ1-4; the D segment cannot be called with confidence. From the cysteine up to the phenylalanine, the CDR3 has a length of 17 residues. Only the CDR3 region is kept as DNA, spanning 51 bases read in frame from base 1. V lost 4 bases and J lost 5 bases; the stretch between them is 20 bases long. The germline V gene yields SGHAT for CDR1 and FQNNGV for CDR2.